This TCR beta chain was obtained from a study of human T cells and chemical hapten exposure. Specified time point: pre-sensitization, week 0. Treatment specified: therapeutic diphenylcyclopropenone sensitization with weekly scalp DPC. Drawing of blood took place ahead of applying each patch test. TCRdb re-called the RACE reads through MiXCR, storing one row per CDR3 protein. Here the sample spans 350,000 to 450,000 distinct CDR3 sequences, 4% to 6% being singletons. A note on this clonotype: A read error may explain this, as a much larger clone is one base away.

Trimming removed 3 bases from V and 2 bases from J, with 10 bases in between. The CDR3 runs 14 residues. Germline values: CDR1 SGHRS, CDR2 YFSETQ. The gene calls are TRBV5-1 and TRBJ2-3, with a possible D match to TRBD1 (5 bases). This clonotype originated in a woman between 50 and 59 years old with alopecia areata. Some clones in this sample may be carry-over from other donors' samples. The sample consisted of whole blood, taken in connection with sensitization to the hapten diphenylcyclopropenone (DPC). The chain's CDR3 is CASSWGSLTDTQYF. CDR3 DNA: TGCGCCAGCAGCTGGGGCTCTCTCACAGATACGCAGTATTTT.